A selection of T cell receptor beta chains follows, all from one sample in a study of Ad26.COV2.S vaccination and SARS-CoV-2 variants. TCRdb's table, derived via immunoSEQ multiplex PCR, lists solely in-frame clones and lacks some. This sample has some 450,000 clones; about 90% occur once, and the top ten carry roughly 4%. The source material was peripheral blood, sampled in a trial of Ad26.COV2.S vaccine versus placebo. The source of these receptors is a person aged 18-60 years who received the Ad26.COV2.S COVID-19 vaccine or a placebo. Both conserved end residues are part of each CDR3. A D gene is named only where the DNA matches it firmly. Clone size is stated in some rows and not others, as once, few, many or a class when expanded.

clone_size: .
d_call: TRBD2
v_call: TRBV28
j_call: TRBJ2-1
cdr3_nt: TGTGCCAGCAGGCGCGGGAGCTCCTACAATGAGCAGTTCTTC
cdr3_aa: CASRRGSSYNEQFF

clone_size: .
d_call: TRBD2
v_call: TRBV5-1
j_call: TRBJ2-2
cdr3_nt: TGCGCCAGCAGCTTTAAACCGGGACTAGCCTCGAACACCGGGGAGCTGTTTTTT
cdr3_aa: CASSFKPGLASNTGELFF

clone_size: .
d_call: TRBD2
v_call: TRBV4-2
j_call: TRBJ2-3
cdr3_nt: TGTGCCAGCAGCCGGGGTAGCGGGAGGGCCGCTAGCACAGATACGCAGTATTTT
cdr3_aa: CASSRGSGRAASTDTQYF

clone_size: once
d_call: .
v_call: TRBV19
j_call: TRBJ2-1
cdr3_nt: TGTGCCAGTAGTATGTCAGCGAGAAGTGAGCAGTTCTTC
cdr3_aa: CASSMSARSEQFF

clone_size: .
d_call: TRBD1
v_call: TRBV29-1
j_call: TRBJ1-1
cdr3_nt: TGCAGCGCACGGACAGGGGCGGTCACTGAAGCTTTCTTT
cdr3_aa: CSARTGAVTEAFF

clone_size: once
d_call: .
v_call: TRBV7-2
j_call: TRBJ1-4
cdr3_nt: TGTGCCAGCAGCTTGGGTGGAAGGGCAGCTAATGAAAAACTGTTTTTT
cdr3_aa: CASSLGGRAANEKLFF

clone_size: .
d_call: .
v_call: TRBV6-2/TRBV6-3
j_call: TRBJ1-4
cdr3_nt: TGTGCCAGCAGCGGACGGGACACCGCAACTAATGAAAAACTGTTTTTT
cdr3_aa: CASSGRDTATNEKLFF

clone_size: .
d_call: .
v_call: TRBV6-2/TRBV6-3
j_call: TRBJ2-1
cdr3_nt: TGTGCCAGCAGCTCGGGTCTGGACAATGAGCAGTTCTTC
cdr3_aa: CASSSGLDNEQFF

clone_size: .
d_call: TRBD1
v_call: TRBV7-9
j_call: TRBJ2-7
cdr3_nt: TGTGCCAGCAGCGAGGGGGCGGGCGAGCAGTACTTC
cdr3_aa: CASSEGAGEQYF

clone_size: .
d_call: .
v_call: TRBV27
j_call: TRBJ1-5
cdr3_nt: TGTGCCAGCAGTCCCAAGCGGGGGAGCAATCAGCCCCAGCATTTT
cdr3_aa: CASSPKRGSNQPQHF

clone_size: .
d_call: .
v_call: TRBV6-5
j_call: TRBJ1-5
cdr3_nt: TGTGCCAGCAAGGTCCGGAATCAGCCCCAGCATTTT
cdr3_aa: CASKVRNQPQHF

clone_size: .
d_call: .
v_call: TRBV10-3
j_call: TRBJ1-5
cdr3_nt: TGTGCCATCAGTGAAGGACAGAGCAATCAGCCCCAGCATTTT
cdr3_aa: CAISEGQSNQPQHF

clone_size: .
d_call: TRBD2
v_call: TRBV19
j_call: TRBJ2-3
cdr3_nt: TGTGCCAGTAGTGCCGAGGCACTAGCGGGAGTCACAGATACGCAGTATTTT
cdr3_aa: CASSAEALAGVTDTQYF

clone_size: once
d_call: .
v_call: TRBV15
j_call: TRBJ2-7
cdr3_nt: TGTGCCACCAGCAGGGGTGGGGCAGGTAGCCACGAGCAGTACTTC
cdr3_aa: CATSRGGAGSHEQYF

clone_size: .
d_call: .
v_call: TRBV18
j_call: TRBJ2-5
cdr3_nt: TGTGCCAGCTCACCACCGGCTGGCCTACGAGAGACCCAGTACTTC
cdr3_aa: CASSPPAGLRETQYF

clone_size: .
d_call: .
v_call: TRBV18
j_call: TRBJ2-3
cdr3_nt: TGTGCCAGCTCACCACCGATGGGGGGCATCAGCACAGATACGCAGTATTTT
cdr3_aa: CASSPPMGGISTDTQYF

clone_size: .
d_call: TRBD1
v_call: TRBV28
j_call: TRBJ2-1
cdr3_nt: TGTGCCATCAAGGACAGGGACCCCTACAATGAGCAGTTCTTC
cdr3_aa: CAIKDRDPYNEQFF

clone_size: .
d_call: .
v_call: TRBV19
j_call: TRBJ2-5
cdr3_nt: TGTGCCAGTAGTATAGATTCTGGGGGCGGCATCTATAAAGAGACCCAGTACTTC
cdr3_aa: CASSIDSGGGIYKETQYF

clone_size: .
d_call: TRBD1
v_call: TRBV27
j_call: TRBJ2-7
cdr3_nt: TGTGCCAGCAGTTTATGGGGGACAGGGGGCCGGGAGCAGTACTTC
cdr3_aa: CASSLWGTGGREQYF

clone_size: .
d_call: .
v_call: TRBV30
j_call: TRBJ1-2
cdr3_nt: TGTGCCTGGAGTGTGGGTACTAACTATGGCTACACCTTC
cdr3_aa: CAWSVGTNYGYTF

clone_size: .
d_call: .
v_call: TRBV27
j_call: TRBJ2-7
cdr3_nt: TGTGCCAGCAGTACCCATGGCTACGAGCAGTACTTC
cdr3_aa: CASSTHGYEQYF

clone_size: .
d_call: .
v_call: TRBV5-1
j_call: TRBJ2-5
cdr3_nt: TGCGCCAGCAGCTTGGCCGGGGATATGGGCCAAGAGACCCAGTACTTC
cdr3_aa: CASSLAGDMGQETQYF

clone_size: .
d_call: .
v_call: TRBV5-1
j_call: TRBJ1-4
cdr3_nt: TGCGCCAGCAGCTTGGGCACAGACACAAACCCGGGAAAACTGTTTTTT
cdr3_aa: CASSLGTDTNPGKLFF

clone_size: .
d_call: .
v_call: TRBV5-5
j_call: TRBJ2-2
cdr3_nt: TGTGCCAGCAGCTTAAGAATCGGTACCGGGGAGCTGTTTTTT
cdr3_aa: CASSLRIGTGELFF

clone_size: .
d_call: .
v_call: TRBV21-1
j_call: TRBJ1-3
cdr3_nt: TGTGCCAGCGAGTGGTACTCTGGAAACACCATATATTTT
cdr3_aa: CASEWYSGNTIYF